The TCR beta chain described here comes from a study of EBV T-cell therapy then PD-1 blockade in nasopharyngeal carcinoma. Time point given: 266 days after commencement of treatment, after nivolumab therapy. This sample's treatment: AdE1-LMPpoly-expanded autologous EBV-specific T-cell therapy followed by anti-PD-1 nivolumab. A word on this clone: Antigen specificity is unknown.

The germline gives CDR1 LGHDT, CDR2 YNNKEL (reference sequence). The CDR3 contains 13 residues. Trimming stripped 3 bases from V and 5 bases from J, with 7 bases between. The data were produced by immunoSEQ multiplex PCR, yet TCRdb's version contains in-frame clones alone and is incomplete. The sample lists 20,000 to 25,000 clones; around 80% were seen once. The sequence was obtained from a man aged 40-49 years with nasopharyngeal carcinoma. V usage is TRBV3-1 (or the pseudogene TRBV3-2) and J usage is TRBJ2-2; D gene uncertain. The sample was CD8+ T cells from blood, taken at approximately day 260 from a patient whose treatment included autologous EBV-specific T cells and nivolumab. In DNA, the CDR3 is TGTGCCAGCAGCCAGTCTGGGACCGGGGAGCTGTTTTTT. Its protein is CASSQSGTGELFF.